A selection of T cell receptor beta chains follows, all from one sample in a study of cytomegalovirus exposure and HLA in healthy donors. The assay was immunoSEQ multiplex PCR, and TCRdb's table has in-frame clones only and misses some. The sample carries roughly 130,000 clones, about 86% recorded once. Sequencing was done on a sample of PBMCs. The source of these receptors is a man aged 18 to 30 in good health and CMV-seronegative. Both conserved end residues are part of each CDR3. Fields, in order: V gene, J gene, CDR3 length, CDR3 protein.

TRBV18	TRBJ2-1	16	CASSPVRAWSVNEQFF
TRBV18	TRBJ1-4	17	CASSPRDRDPLMRKLFF
TRBV6-5	TRBJ1-5	13	CASSYEERQPQHF
TRBV18	TRBJ2-1	14	CASSPILGMDEQFF
TRBV7-2	TRBJ2-7	16	CASTPVGTSGVYEQYF
TRBV7-6	TRBJ2-5	14	CASSSQGAGETQYF
TRBV30	TRBJ1-4	11	CAWRGGGKLFF
TRBV7-2	TRBJ1-2	14	CASSAQTGNYGYTF
TRBV9	TRBJ1-1	16	CASSVLGREADTEAFF
TRBV5-1	TRBJ1-1	16	CASSLETAGRGAEAFF
TRBV12-5	TRBJ2-2	17	CASGLGRTGRNTGELFF
TRBV14	TRBJ1-2	15	CASSQMGQANYGYTF
TRBV6-1	TRBJ2-3	15	CASSASGGPGDTQYF
TRBV7-8	TRBJ2-7	12	CASSFVGGEQYF
TRBV18	TRBJ2-1	17	CASSPFVGQSSSNEQFF
TRBV5-4	TRBJ2-5	13	CASRVGGQETQYF
TRBV5-1	TRBJ2-2	16	CASSFSGLVDTGELFF
TRBV12-5	TRBJ2-1	16	CASGYPDRRPYNEQFF
TRBV2	TRBJ1-6	11	CASTDNSPLHF
TRBV11-2	TRBJ1-2	15	CASSLRALGGYGYTF
TRBV7-9	TRBJ1-1	14	CASSFIRGRGEAFF
TRBV2	TRBJ2-1	16	CASSPPGGRIANEQFF